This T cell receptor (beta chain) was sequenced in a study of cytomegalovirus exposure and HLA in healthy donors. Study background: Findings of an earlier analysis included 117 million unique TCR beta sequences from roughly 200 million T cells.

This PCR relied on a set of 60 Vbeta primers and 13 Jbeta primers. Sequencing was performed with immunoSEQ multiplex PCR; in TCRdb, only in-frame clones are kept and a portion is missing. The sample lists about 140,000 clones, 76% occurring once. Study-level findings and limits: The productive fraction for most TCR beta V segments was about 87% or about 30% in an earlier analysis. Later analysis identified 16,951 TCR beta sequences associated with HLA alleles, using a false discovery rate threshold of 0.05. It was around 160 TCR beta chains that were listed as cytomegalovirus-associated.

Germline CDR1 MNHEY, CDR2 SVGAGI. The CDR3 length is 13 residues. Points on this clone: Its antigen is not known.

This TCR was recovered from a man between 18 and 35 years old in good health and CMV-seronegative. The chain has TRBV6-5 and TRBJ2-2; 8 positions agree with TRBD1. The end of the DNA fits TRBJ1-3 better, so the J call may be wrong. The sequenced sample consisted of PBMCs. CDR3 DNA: TGTGCCAGCAGACAGGGGGTGGGAAACACCATATATTTT. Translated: CASRQGVGNTIYF.